Sequencing of this T cell receptor beta chain was carried out in a study of cytomegalovirus exposure and HLA in healthy donors. Study-level background: In a later analysis, it was reported that the approximately 110 validation repertoires had been produced on the same platform as the 550 to 850 repertoires belonging to the first cohort.

Germline CDR1 is SQVTM and CDR2 is ANQGSEA. The CDR3 is made up of 15 amino acids. J gave up 2 bases and V 5 bases, and 5 bases lay outside the gene matches. As for this clone: Its specificity is not known.

Among the 110 or so subjects of the validation cohort, separate from the roughly 670-subject first cohort, were the donors. Clones were read by immunoSEQ multiplex PCR, and TCRdb kept only the in-frame ones, dropping some. This table holds around 60,000 clones, 90% to 95% found once. Study-level points and caveats: Researchers counted around 150 TCR beta chains as cytomegalovirus-associated. Generally TCR sequences proved uncommon, though certain public TCRs appeared in numerous donors.

The chain joins TRBV29-1 to TRBJ2-5; TRBD2 matches 13 bases. The receptor comes from a woman under 30 in good health and CMV-seropositive. The source material was PBMCs. CDR3 sequence: CSVSTSGGAQETQYF. The CDR3 DNA reads as TGCAGCGTTAGTACTAGCGGGGGGGCGCAAGAGACCCAGTACTTC. The full variable domain, completed using reference TRBV29-1 and TRBJ2-5, is SAVISQKPSRDICQRGTSLTIQCQVDSQVTMMFWYRQQPGQSLTLIATANQGSEATYESGFVIDKFPISRPNLTFSTLTVSNMSPEDSSIYLCSVSTSGGAQETQYFGPGTRLLVL.